These 7 T cell receptor beta chains share one sample of origin, sequenced in a study of cytomegalovirus exposure and HLA in healthy donors. This PCR relied on a set of 60 Vbeta primers and 13 Jbeta primers. Produced via immunoSEQ multiplex PCR; TCRdb's table is partial and in-frame only. Of 76,000 or so clones in the sample, around four fifths were seen once. The material sequenced was PBMCs. Receptor source: a woman aged 40 to 50 in good health and CMV-seropositive.

The chain uses TRBV4-2 and TRBJ1-4; 10 bases align to TRBD1. The CDR3 is 15 residues long. CDR1 is LGHNA, CDR2 YNFKEQ, per germline. Trimming cost V 0 bases and J 6 bases; bases outside gene matches: 1. The CDR3 region is CASSQDGTGDEKLFF. The CDR3 nucleotides read TGTGCCAGCAGCCAAGATGGGACAGGGGATGAAAAACTGTTTTTT.

This clone was seen more than once but under ten times. The chain is built from TRBV6-5 and TRBJ2-3, with 10 bases lining up with TRBD1. This CDR3 region has 15 residues. With V trimmed by 5 bases and J by 2 bases, 4 bases remained unmatched. Germline CDR1 and CDR2: MNHEY and SVGAGI. The CDR3 DNA reads as TGTGCCAGCAGTAGGACAGGGGGATCCACAGATACGCAGTATTTT. Amino acid sequence: CASSRTGGSTDTQYF.

The chain recombines TRBV7-2 with TRBJ2-5; a possible D gene is TRBD2 (6 bases). Germline CDR1 SGHTA, CDR2 FQGNSA. The V end was cut by 6 bases, the J end by 3 bases, with 29 bases between. The length of the CDR3 is 19 residues. The CDR3 DNA sequence: TGTGCCAGCAGAATACGGGCTAGTCGAAGCGGGCGTAAGGAAGAGACCCAGTACTTC. Translation: CASRIRASRSGRKEETQYF.

The rearrangement links TRBV7-3 to TRBJ2-1; weak D call: TRBD2 (6 bases). The CDR3 spans 14 residues. V was trimmed by 5 bases and J by 5 bases, leaving 13 bases between them. Germline V lookup: CDR1 SGHTA, CDR2 FQGTGA. The CDR3 DNA is TGTGCCAGCAGCCCATTGGCGGGGAACAATGAGCAGTTCTTC. Protein product: CASSPLAGNNEQFF.

CDR3 in DNA: TGTGCCAGTAGTATAGACCGGACAGGACCGAACACTGAAGCTTTCTTT. Its protein is CASSIDRTGPNTEAFF. The chain uses TRBV19 and TRBJ1-1, with 7 bases identical to TRBD1. Germline lookup yields CDR1 LNHDA and CDR2 SQIVND (reference sequence). CDR3 length: 16 amino acids. The V and J ends lost 0 bases and 1 base, in that order; junction bases with no gene match: 5.

Worth noting for this clone: Other DNA sequences within the sample encode an identical CDR3. V gene TRBV5-1 combines with J gene TRBJ2-7, with D maybe TRBD1 (6 bases). The CDR3 sequence is 14 residues long. The V and J ends lost 0 bases and 4 bases respectively, with 11 bases between them. Germline CDR1 is SGHRS and CDR2 is YFSETQ. The CDR3 DNA sequence: TGCGCCAGCAGCTTGGGGGGGCTGCTGTACGAGCAGTACTTC. It is translated as CASSLGGLLYEQYF.

CDR3 DNA: TGTGCCAGCAGTTTATCCCTCCTTGGCTACACCTTC. Translation: CASSLSLLGYTF. The rearrangement links TRBV28 to TRBJ1-2; D not certain. The CDR3 has 12 amino acids. Trimming removed 1 base at V and 7 bases at J, with 7 bases between. CDR1 is MDHEN and CDR2 is SYDVKM in the germline V gene.